The T cell receptor beta chain described here comes from a study of T cells in Graves' hyperthyroidism and ophthalmopathy. Broader study findings: Among thyroid clonotypes expanded above 0.001, most also appeared in blood.

Researchers amplified the TCR beta CDR3 regions from RNA transcripts. A first-round RT-PCR of the TCR CDR3 used the HTBI primer set. TCRdb independently ran MiXCR on the multiplex PCR reads; one entry per CDR3 protein. The sample carries 300,000 to 450,000 distinct CDR3 sequences, around 15% recorded once. This clonotype was seen ten or more times. What it binds is not known. Germline V lookup: CDR1 SGHTA, CDR2 FQGNSA. This CDR3 spans 15 amino acids. J was trimmed by 3 bases and V by 3 bases; bases with no gene match: 3. The chain employs TRBV7-2 and TRBJ2-4; the match to TRBD2 covers 9 bases. The specimen sequenced was blood. This sequence was found in a woman in her thirties with Graves' ophthalmopathy. CDR3 in amino acids: CASSLGAGGKNIQYF. DNA for the CDR3: TGTGCCAGCAGCTTGGGAGCGGGGGGCAAAAACATTCAGTACTTC.